This T cell receptor (beta chain) originates from a study of T cell changes during pregnancy in multiple sclerosis. Measured with immunoSEQ multiplex PCR; TCRdb has only the in-frame clones, and not every one. This table holds roughly 49,000 clones, just under 95% found once. With V trimmed by 2 bases and J by 5 bases, 5 bases remained unmatched. Germline V gives CDR1 MNHEY, CDR2 SMNVEV (reference sequence). CDR3 length: 15 residues. This receptor was identified in a female donor with multiple sclerosis, enrolled in a pregnancy study. V and J are TRBV27 and TRBJ1-2; 10 nucleotides line up with TRBD1. The specimen comprised CD8+ T cells from peripheral blood mononuclear cells, sampled in the first trimester of pregnancy. Here the CDR3 DNA reads TGTGCCAGCAGTTTAAGGGACAGGGGAGGGTATGGCTACACCTTC. It yields the protein CASSLRDRGGYGYTF.